One sample yielded the 27 T cell receptor beta chains listed below, sequenced in a study of prognosis after radiotherapy for stage I lung cancer. Genomic DNA was the source, and TCR beta CDR3 was amplified from it by two-round multiplex PCR. The use of primers specific to each TRBV and TRBJ gene characterized first-round PCR. TCRdb re-analysed the multiplex PCR reads in MiXCR, keeping a single row per CDR3 protein. The sample consists of about 14,000 distinct CDR3 sequences, around a quarter of them appearing once. Sequenced here: PBMCs, sampled before or after stereotactic body radiation therapy (not recorded which). The source is a donor at least 50 years old with non-small cell lung cancer.

J is TRBJ1-6 and V is TRBV20-1, with TRBD1 matching 9 bases. Germline assignment: CDR1 DFQATT and CDR2 SNEGSKA (reference sequence). CDR3 length: 13 amino acids. With 3 bases clipped from V and 18 bases from J, the junction kept 12 bases outside the gene matches. This chain's CDR3 is CSASDGTGYSPHF. The CDR3, as DNA: TGCAGTGCTAGTGACGGGACAGGGTATTCACCCCACTTT.

The sample holds many counts of this clonotype. The chain is built from TRBV7-6 and TRBJ1-1; D not certain. V dropped 5 bases and J dropped 0 bases, with 13 bases sitting between them. Germline-derived CDR1 and CDR2 are SGHVS and FNYEAQ. This CDR3 region has 15 residues. CDR3 in amino acids: CASSQPGSMNTEAFF. CDR3 DNA: TGTGCCAGCAGCCAACCCGGGAGTATGAACACTGAAGCTTTCTTT.

In this sample, this clonotype turned up many times. The V and J genes are TRBV29-1 and TRBJ2-7; 12 bases fit TRBD2. From germline, CDR1 is SQVTM and CDR2 ANQGSEA. Unmatched junction bases numbered 11, after V lost 5 bases and J lost 3 bases. This CDR3 region has 16 residues. The CDR3 DNA sequence: TGCAGCGTTACCGGGACTAGCGGGTACTCAATCTACGAGCAGTACTTC. It yields the protein CSVTGTSGYSIYEQYF.

DNA for the CDR3: TGTGCCAGCAGCTTAGTAGGCGAGACCCAGTACTTC. This gives the protein CASSLVGETQYF. The chain joins TRBV7-9 to TRBJ2-5; D unclear. V dropped 1 base and J dropped 5 bases, with 5 bases sitting between them. Germline values: CDR1 SEHNR, CDR2 FQNEAQ (reference sequence). The length of the CDR3 is 12 residues.

Comment on this clonotype: One end of the junction fails to match germline, which may point to a read error. The chain uses TRBV15 and TRBJ2-7; 12 bases line up with TRBD2. CDR1 is LNHNV, CDR2 YYDKDF, per germline (reference sequence). The CDR3 is 18 amino acids. The CDR3 reads CATSRDIATSGSFYEQYF. CDR3 nucleotide sequence: TGCGCCACCAGCAGAGATATAGCGACTAGCGGGAGCTTCTACGAGCAGTACTTC. The full variable domain, completed using reference TRBV15 and TRBJ2-7, is DAMVIQNPRYQVTQFGKPVTLSCSQTLNHNVMYWYQQKSSQAPKLLFHYYDKDFNNEADTPDNFQSRRPNTSFCFLDIRSPGLGDTAMYLCATSRDIATSGSFYEQYFGPGTRLTVT.

This clonotype was picked up many times. The chain has TRBV24-1 and TRBJ2-5, with unresolved D. This CDR3 has 15 amino acids. Germline V gives CDR1 KGHDR, CDR2 SFDVKD. V was cut by 3 bases and J by 2 bases, with 12 bases left in between. The CDR3 DNA reads TGTGCCACCAGTGATCAATACACCGATCAAGAGACCCAGTACTTC. Protein sequence: CATSDQYTDQETQYF.

This clonotype is deemed medium-sized (0.01 to 0.1%). The gene calls are TRBV5-1 and TRBJ1-2; 11 bases line up with TRBD1. This CDR3 is 16 amino acids long. The trim removed 5 bases at V and 3 bases at J, leaving 9 bases unmatched. Germline CDR1 and CDR2: SGHRS and YFSETQ. Here the CDR3 reads CASRRTGGASDYGYTF. The CDR3 bases are TGCGCCAGCAGGCGGACAGGGGGCGCAAGCGACTATGGCTACACCTTC.

This clonotype was seen repeatedly, ten times or more. This rearrangement joins TRBV28 to TRBJ1-5; the D gene is possibly TRBD1 (6 bases). Germline CDR1 MDHEN, CDR2 SYDVKM. With 8 bases removed from V and 3 bases from J, the gap between germline ends came to 14 bases. The CDR3 consists of 14 residues. CDR3 bases: TGTGCCAGCGGACGAAGGACAGACAATCAGCCCCAGCATTTT. It translates to CASGRRTDNQPQHF.

This clonotype was recorded at least ten times. This chain links TRBV3-1 with TRBJ1-6, with 9 bases identical to TRBD1. With V trimmed by 3 bases and J by 11 bases, 14 bases remained unmatched. The CDR3 spans 17 residues. Germline assignment: CDR1 LGHDT and CDR2 YNNKEL (reference sequence). This CDR3 reads CASSHYPGQGGGAPLHF. For the CDR3, the DNA is TGTGCCAGCAGCCACTACCCGGGACAGGGAGGAGGTGCACCCCTCCACTTT.

This chain connects TRBV6-5 to TRBJ2-2, with 11 bases lining up with TRBD2. This CDR3 is built from 18 residues. The junction had 12 bases not matched to a gene; V was cut back by 4 bases and J by 5 bases. Germline V gives CDR1 MNHEY, CDR2 SVGAGI. The CDR3 protein is CASSLGLAVARWTGELFF. The CDR3 DNA sequence: TGTGCCAGCAGTTTGGGACTAGCGGTAGCACGGTGGACCGGGGAGCTGTTTTTT.

This clonotype is medium-sized within its sample. V and J are TRBV28 and TRBJ2-7; perhaps TRBD1 as D (6 bases). The ends were cut back, 8 bases at V and 6 bases at J, with 17 bases in the middle. CDR1 is MDHEN, CDR2 SYDVKM, per germline. This CDR3 has 13 amino acids. CDR3 loop: CASEQGDQFEQYF. The CDR3, as DNA: TGTGCCAGCGAACAGGGCGACCAGTTCGAGCAGTACTTC.

In its sample, this clonotype was seen many times. The V and J genes are TRBV18 and TRBJ2-7; 10 bases fit TRBD2. Germline CDR1 and CDR2: KGHSH and LQKENI. This CDR3 region has 15 residues. Trimming removed 2 bases from V and 5 bases from J; junction bases left unmatched: 6. The DNA of the CDR3 is TGTGCCAGCTCACCAGGTAGCGGGAGGATCAACGAGCAGTACTTC. Translated: CASSPGSGRINEQYF.

This clonotype was picked up many times. This chain connects TRBV9 to TRBJ2-6, with 9 positions matching TRBD1. The CDR3 spans 19 residues. The V segment lost 4 bases and the J segment 1 base; nucleotides outside the gene matches: 12. Germline assignment: CDR1 SGDLS and CDR2 YYNGEE. The CDR3 bases are TGTGCCAGCAGCCCCCGACCGGGACAGGGATTGTCTGGGGCCAACGTCCTGACTTTC. It codes for CASSPRPGQGLSGANVLTF.

Within the sample, this clonotype is medium-sized. The rearrangement joins TRBV12-3 or TRBV12-4 to TRBJ2-1; D is uncertain. The CDR3 contains 15 residues. Trimming took 2 bases from V and 9 from J, leaving 17 bases between them. The CDR3 DNA reads TGTGCCAGCAGTTTAAGGTCGAGTGGGTTGGGTGAGCAGTTCTTC. Translation gives CASSLRSSGLGEQFF.

This clonotype is labeled as medium-sized. The gene calls are TRBV7-2 and TRBJ2-1; a weak D match, TRBD2 (6 bases). With 8 bases removed from V and 1 base from J, the gap between germline ends came to 9 bases. The germline CDR1 and CDR2 sequences are SGHTA and FQGNSA. This CDR3 contains 13 residues. The chain's CDR3 is CASLAASYNEQFF. The CDR3, as DNA: TGTGCCAGCTTAGCGGCGTCCTACAATGAGCAGTTCTTC.

This clonotype is termed medium-sized. The rearrangement uses TRBV30 and TRBJ1-3; 9 nucleotides align to TRBD1. Trimming removed 2 bases from V and 4 bases from J; junction bases left unmatched: 3. In germline, CDR1 is GTSNPN, CDR2 SVGIG (reference sequence). The CDR3 has 14 residues. CDR3 coding DNA: TGTGCCTGGAGTCGGACAGGGGAAGGAAACACCATATATTTT. This codes for CAWSRTGEGNTIYF.

Worth noting for this clonotype: This may be a read error, as it is one base from a much larger clone. The chain is built from TRBV4-1 and TRBJ2-1, with D possibly being TRBD2 (5 bases). Between the trimmed V and J ends, which lost 2 bases and 7 bases, there was a span of 15 bases. The germline gives CDR1 MGHRA, CDR2 YSYEKL. The CDR3 consists of 15 residues. CDR3 sequence reads: CASSQWSSMSNEQFF. In DNA, the CDR3 is TGCGCCAGCAGCCAATGGTCTAGCATGTCGAATGAGCAGTTCTTC.

This clonotype is termed medium-sized. The chain combines TRBV24-1 with TRBJ2-1; the match to TRBD2 covers 8 bases. The germline V gene has CDR1 KGHDR and CDR2 SFDVKD. Trimming removed 0 bases from V and 4 bases from J; junction bases left unmatched: 7. The CDR3 sequence is 17 residues long. CDR3 sequence: CATSDLSDSGAYNEQFF. The CDR3 DNA reads TGTGCCACCAGTGATTTGTCCGATAGCGGGGCTTACAATGAGCAGTTCTTC.

For this clonotype: A single base is all that separates this from a far larger clone, so a read error is likely. The chain has TRBV27 and TRBJ1-2; TRBD1 agrees at 9 bases. This CDR3 region has 14 residues. The trim removed 3 bases at V and 8 bases at J, leaving 7 bases unmatched. Germline CDR1 reads MNHEY; CDR2 reads SMNVEV (reference sequence). The CDR3 protein is CASSFDRGVKGYTF. The CDR3 nucleotides are TGTGCCAGCAGTTTCGACAGGGGGGTGAAAGGCTACACCTTC.

The table lists this clonotype with a few counts. This may arise from a read error, as a much more abundant clone is one base away. This sequence joins TRBV2 and TRBJ2-7, with 9 bases fitting TRBD2. With V trimmed by 8 bases and J by 6 bases, 8 bases remained unmatched. Germline-derived CDR1 and CDR2 are SNHLY and FYNNEI. This CDR3 has 13 residues. The CDR3: CASDGREGLEQYF. The CDR3 region has the DNA TGTGCCAGCGACGGGCGGGAGGGCCTCGAGCAGTACTTC.

In this sample, this clonotype is medium-sized. The chain combines TRBV30 with TRBJ2-3; possible D gene TRBD2, 6 bases. Trimming cost V 0 bases and J 2 bases, with 12 bases left between them. Germline-derived CDR1 and CDR2 are GTSNPN and SVGIG (reference sequence). The CDR3 totals 15 residues. CDR3 sequence reads: CAWSVGTGFTDTQYF. In nucleotides, the CDR3 is TGTGCCTGGAGTGTGGGGACTGGGTTCACAGATACGCAGTATTTT.

This clonotype has a single count. A read error may account for a junction end that differs from germline. CDR3 amino acids: CASSIGTSLGYEQCF. CDR3 sequence (DNA): TGTGCCAGTAGTATCGGGACTAGCTTGGGATACGAGCAGTGCTTC. This rearrangement joins TRBV19 to TRBJ2-7; 9 nucleotides align to TRBD2. Per germline, CDR1 LNHDA and CDR2 SQIVND (reference sequence). The CDR3 runs to 15 residues.

At least ten counts were recorded for this clonotype. The chain joins TRBV12-3 or TRBV12-4 to TRBJ2-5, with TRBD1 matching 7 bases. The CDR3 runs 15 residues. The V segment lost 4 bases and the J segment 2 bases; nucleotides outside the gene matches: 7. CDR3 DNA sequence: TGTGCCAGCAGTTCCCTGGGACAGAAACAAGAGACCCAGTACTTC. Its protein is CASSSLGQKQETQYF.

This clonotype appeared many times. The chain combines TRBV5-4 with TRBJ1-1; tentatively, D is TRBD1 (5 bases). CDR1 and CDR2 (germline): SGHNT, YYREEE (reference sequence). Trimming removed 0 bases from V and 0 bases from J, with 12 bases in between. The CDR3 is 16 amino acids. CDR3 nucleotides: TGTGCCAGCAGCTTGGGGTGGGGGGATGTGAACACTGAAGCTTTCTTT. Its protein is CASSLGWGDVNTEAFF.

With regard to this clonotype: A far more abundant clone sits one base away, making this likely a read error. The V gene is TRBV6-9, the J gene TRBJ2-3, with a tentative D call TRBD2 (6 bases). The CDR3 contains 13 residues. Per germline, CDR1 MNHGY and CDR2 SVAAGI. V was pared by 5 bases and J by 11 bases, with 17 bases between. Written as DNA, the CDR3 is TGTGCCAGCAGTGAACATGGGGGGAATGTGCAGTATTTT. Translating it yields CASSEHGGNVQYF.

The sample holds a few counts of this clonotype. A much larger clone is a single base away; this may be a read error. The V gene is TRBV18, the J gene TRBJ2-1, with no clear D. The germline gives CDR1 KGHSH, CDR2 LQKENI. The CDR3 extends over 12 amino acids. CDR3 region: CASSPDSDERFF. The CDR3 region has the DNA TGTGCCAGCTCACCTGACTCTGATGAGCGGTTCTTC.

By proportion, this clonotype is medium-sized. The V and J genes are TRBV11-2 and TRBJ2-1; the D is unclear. The V and J ends lost 2 bases and 2 bases respectively, with 10 bases between them. CDR1 is SGHAT and CDR2 is FQNNGV in the germline V gene. This CDR3 contains 15 residues. CDR3 nucleotides: TGTGCCAGCAGCTTAAGGAGTGCGGCCTACAATGAGCAGTTCTTC. Translating it yields CASSLRSAAYNEQFF.